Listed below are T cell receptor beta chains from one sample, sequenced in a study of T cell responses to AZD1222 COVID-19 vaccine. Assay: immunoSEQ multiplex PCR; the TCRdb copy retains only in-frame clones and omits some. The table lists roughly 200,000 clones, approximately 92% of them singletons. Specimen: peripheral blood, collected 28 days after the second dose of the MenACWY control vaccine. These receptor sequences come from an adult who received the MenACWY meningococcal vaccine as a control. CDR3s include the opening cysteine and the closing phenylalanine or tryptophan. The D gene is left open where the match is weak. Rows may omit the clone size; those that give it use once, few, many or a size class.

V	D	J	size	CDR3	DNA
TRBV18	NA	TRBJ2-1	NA	CASSPLPTGDEQFF	TGTGCCAGCTCACCACTACCCACTGGGGATGAGCAGTTCTTC
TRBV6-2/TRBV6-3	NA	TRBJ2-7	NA	CASSYVRGEQYF	TGTGCCAGCAGTTACGTCCGCGGCGAGCAGTACTTC
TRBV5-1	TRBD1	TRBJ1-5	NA	CASSPDRGGQPQHF	TGCGCCAGCAGCCCAGACAGGGGGGGTCAGCCCCAGCATTTT
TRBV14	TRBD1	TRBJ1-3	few	CASSQDRGTGRNF	TGTGCCAGCAGCCAAGATCGGGGGACAGGGAGGAATTTT
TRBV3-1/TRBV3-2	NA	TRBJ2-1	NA	CASSHENEQFF	TGTGCCAGCAGCCACGAGAATGAGCAGTTCTTC
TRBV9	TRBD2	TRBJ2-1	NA	CASSTRAGVLAGIYNEQFF	TGTGCCAGCAGCACCCGCGCAGGGGTACTAGCGGGTATCTACAATGAGCAGTTCTTC
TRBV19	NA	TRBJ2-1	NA	CASSWTGERDNEQFF	TGTGCCAGTTCCTGGACGGGCGAGCGGGACAATGAGCAGTTCTTC
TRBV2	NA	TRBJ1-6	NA	CASTAGVNPLHF	TGTGCCAGCACTGCGGGGGTTAACCCCCTCCACTTT
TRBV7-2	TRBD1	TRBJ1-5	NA	CASSLAPRGPNQPQHF	TGTGCCAGCAGCTTAGCTCCCAGGGGGCCGAATCAGCCCCAGCATTTT
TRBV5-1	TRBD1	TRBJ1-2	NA	CASSLASGGYGYTF	TGCGCCAGCAGCTTGGCTTCAGGGGGCTATGGCTACACCTTC
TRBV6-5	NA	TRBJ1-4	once	CASRATNEKLFF	TGTGCCAGCAGAGCAACTAATGAAAAACTGTTTTTT
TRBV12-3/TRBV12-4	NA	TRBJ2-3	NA	CASSPDGPYTQYF	TGTGCCAGCAGCCCCGATGGCCCTTATACGCAGTATTTT
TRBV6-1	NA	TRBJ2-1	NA	CASSEQKNYNEQFF	TGTGCCAGCAGTGAACAGAAAAACTACAATGAGCAGTTCTTC
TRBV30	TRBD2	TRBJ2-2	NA	CACARGGNTGELFF	TGTGCCTGCGCCCGGGGGGGGAACACCGGGGAGCTGTTTTTT
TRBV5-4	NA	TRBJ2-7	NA	CASSQQSRGVYEQYF	TGTGCCAGCAGCCAACAATCCAGGGGGGTCTACGAGCAGTACTTC
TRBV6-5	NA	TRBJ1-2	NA	CASRLTEGTGYTF	TGTGCCAGCAGGCTAACTGAGGGGACTGGCTACACCTTC
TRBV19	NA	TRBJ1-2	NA	CASSTPPAYGYTF	TGTGCCAGTAGTACTCCCCCGGCCTATGGCTACACCTTC
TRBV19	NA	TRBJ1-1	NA	CASSATGGTEAFF	TGTGCCAGTAGTGCCACTGGTGGGACTGAAGCTTTCTTT
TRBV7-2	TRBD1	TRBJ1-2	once	CASSLRTRGTGIGYGYTF	TGTGCCAGCAGCTTAAGGACACGCGGGACAGGGATCGGCTATGGCTACACCTTC
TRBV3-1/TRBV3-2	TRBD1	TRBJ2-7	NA	CASSPGQGVEQYF	TGTGCCAGCAGTCCGGGACAGGGGGTCGAGCAGTACTTC
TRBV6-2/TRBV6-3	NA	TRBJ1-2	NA	CASSSYGNYGYTF	TGTGCCAGCAGTTCTTACGGTAACTATGGCTACACCTTC
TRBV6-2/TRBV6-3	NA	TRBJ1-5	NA	CASSYSGSVAGPQHF	TGTGCCAGCAGTTACTCGGGGTCAGTGGCGGGGCCCCAGCATTTT
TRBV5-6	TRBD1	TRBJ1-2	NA	CASSLGTGYGYTF	TGTGCCAGCAGCTTGGGGACAGGTTATGGCTACACCTTC
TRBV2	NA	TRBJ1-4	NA	CASSGQSVFF	TGTGCCAGCAGTGGACAGTCAGTGTTTTTT
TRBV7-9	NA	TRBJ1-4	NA	CASSLSGRSGEKLFF	TGTGCCAGCAGCTTATCGGGGAGGAGCGGGGAAAAACTGTTTTTT
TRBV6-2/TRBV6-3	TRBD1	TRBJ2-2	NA	CASSLDRVNTGELFF	TGTGCCAGCAGCCTGGACAGGGTGAACACCGGGGAGCTGTTTTTT
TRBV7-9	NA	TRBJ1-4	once	CASSKLEGREKLFF	TGTGCCAGCAGCAAGTTAGAGGGACGGGAAAAACTGTTTTTT
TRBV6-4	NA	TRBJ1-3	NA	CASSRIIYSPGNTIYF	TGTGCCAGCAGCAGAATTATCTACAGTCCTGGAAACACCATATATTTT
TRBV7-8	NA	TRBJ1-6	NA	CASRLGGEHSPLHF	TGTGCCAGCAGACTTGGGGGGGAGCATTCACCCCTCCACTTT
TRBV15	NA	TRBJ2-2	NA	CATSRGSPGFTGELFF	TGTGCCACCAGCAGAGGTTCTCCAGGTTTCACCGGGGAGCTGTTTTTT
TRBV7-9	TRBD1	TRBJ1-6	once	CASRLQGSSYNSPLHF	TGTGCCAGCAGACTACAGGGGAGCTCCTATAATTCACCCCTCCACTTT
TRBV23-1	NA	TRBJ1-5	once	CASSQSAGTIRRNQPQHF	TGCGCCAGCAGTCAATCGGCCGGGACTATCCGGCGCAATCAGCCCCAGCATTTT
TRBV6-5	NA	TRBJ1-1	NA	CASSLIGGNTEAFF	TGTGCCAGCAGCCTTATCGGGGGAAACACTGAAGCTTTCTTT